This is a list of T cell receptor beta chains from one sample in a study of OX40 agonist ivuxolimab in advanced cancers. TCRdb's copy holds only in-frame clones and misses some; the assay was immunoSEQ multiplex PCR. The sample lists over 85,000 clones; roughly nine tenths were seen once. The specimen comprised CD4+ or CD8+ T cells sorted from blood, sampled in a trial of the OX40 agonist ivuxolimab. Receptor source: an adult with an advanced solid tumor such as melanoma, head and neck, liver or kidney cancer. The CDR3 runs from the conserved cysteine through the conserved F or W. Each record gives: D gene, J gene, V gene, CDR3 length, clone size, CDR3 protein, CDR3 DNA. A D gene is named only where the DNA matches it firmly. The size of a clone is reported for some rows only, either as once, few or many, or as a class for expanded clones.

>NA|TRBJ2-3|TRBV2|11|NA
CASKNTDTQYF
TGTGCCAGCAAGAACACAGATACGCAGTATTTT
>NA|TRBJ1-4|TRBV6-1|11|NA
CASRGTQKLFF
TGTGCCAGCAGGGGGACGCAAAAACTGTTTTTT
>NA|TRBJ1-1|TRBV6-1|12|NA
CASILRSTEAFF
TGTGCCAGCATCCTCCGGAGCACTGAAGCTTTCTTT
>NA|TRBJ1-2|TRBV29-1|12|NA
CSVLHGVYGYTF
TGCAGCGTCCTTCATGGGGTCTATGGCTACACCTTC
>NA|TRBJ2-2|TRBV18|14|once
CASSPVANTGELFF
TGTGCCAGCTCACCAGTCGCGAACACCGGGGAGCTGTTTTTT
>NA|TRBJ1-1|TRBV18|14|NA
CASSLEGIDDEAFF
TGTGCCAGCTCACTAGAAGGGATAGATGATGAAGCTTTCTTT
>NA|TRBJ2-7|TRBV4-2|13|NA
CASSQDGRAEQYF
TGTGCCAGCAGCCAAGATGGCAGGGCCGAGCAGTACTTC
>NA|TRBJ2-5|TRBV5-5|13|NA
CASSPTPGETQYF
TGTGCCAGCAGCCCCACTCCGGGGGAGACCCAGTACTTC
>NA|TRBJ2-1|TRBV2|12|NA
CASSKEQGVKFF
TGTGCCAGCAGTAAAGAACAGGGTGTGAAGTTCTTC
>NA|TRBJ2-7|TRBV5-1|13|NA
CASRRESTYEQYF
TGCGCCAGCAGACGCGAGAGCACCTACGAGCAGTACTTC
>TRBD1|TRBJ1-6|TRBV19|15|NA
CASTDGTGGNSPLHF
TGTGCCAGTACCGACGGGACAGGGGGTAATTCACCCCTCCACTTT
>TRBD2|TRBJ2-7|TRBV25-1|13|NA
CASSVTSYYEQYF
TGTGCCAGCAGTGTGACTAGCTACTACGAGCAGTACTTC
>NA|TRBJ2-3|TRBV29-1|15|NA
CSARGPAPSTDTQYF
TGCAGCGCACGGGGGCCGGCTCCTAGCACAGATACGCAGTATTTT
>TRBD2|TRBJ2-2|TRBV27|15|NA
CASTRLARNTGELFF
TGTGCCAGCACCCGACTAGCGCGAAACACCGGGGAGCTGTTTTTT
>NA|TRBJ2-5|TRBV18|18|NA
CASSRRGVVQRDQETQYF
TGTGCCAGCTCACGGCGGGGTGTGGTTCAGCGGGACCAAGAGACCCAGTACTTC
>NA|TRBJ2-4|TRBV7-9|17|NA
CASSSDRGQIAKNIQYF
TGTGCCAGCAGCTCCGACCGGGGGCAGATAGCCAAAAACATTCAGTACTTC
>TRBD2|TRBJ2-1|TRBV25-1|15|few
CASSDSRLAGGEQFF
TGTGCCAGCAGTGACTCAAGACTAGCGGGAGGAGAGCAGTTCTTC
>NA|TRBJ2-5|TRBV11-3|15|NA
CASSLGAGVQETQYF
TGTGCCAGCAGCTTAGGAGCAGGGGTTCAAGAGACCCAGTACTTC
>NA|TRBJ2-1|TRBV28|10|NA
CASRGNEQFF
TGTGCCAGCAGGGGCAATGAGCAGTTCTTC
>NA|TRBJ1-3|TRBV6-5|11|NA
CASITRNTIYF
TGTGCCAGCATAACCCGAAACACCATATATTTT
>NA|TRBJ2-7|TRBV7-2|14|NA
CASSSRIQSYEQYF
TGTGCCAGCAGCTCCCGAATACAGTCCTACGAGCAGTACTTC
>TRBD1|TRBJ1-5|TRBV2|15|once
CASSEEGQADQPQHF
TGTGCCAGCAGTGAAGAGGGACAGGCAGATCAGCCCCAGCATTTT
>TRBD1|TRBJ2-1|TRBV29-1|14|NA
CSVEVGQGINEQFF
TGCAGCGTTGAAGTGGGACAGGGTATTAATGAGCAGTTCTTC
>NA|TRBJ1-5|TRBV6-1|14|NA
CASSAALGHQPQHF
TGTGCCAGCAGCGCCGCCCTAGGCCATCAGCCCCAGCATTTT
>TRBD2|TRBJ2-3|TRBV2|14|once
CASKELAGTDTQYF
TGTGCCAGCAAGGAGCTAGCGGGCACAGATACGCAGTATTTT
>TRBD2|TRBJ2-3|TRBV5-1|16|NA
CASSPGTKKRTDTQYF
TGCGCCAGCAGCCCCGGGACTAAGAAAAGGACAGATACGCAGTATTTT
>NA|TRBJ2-5|TRBV11-1|13|NA
CASNRPNQETQYF
TGTGCCAGCAATCGGCCGAACCAAGAGACCCAGTACTTC
>NA|TRBJ2-6|TRBV19|16|NA
CASRQASPSGANVLTF
TGTGCCAGCCGACAGGCTAGTCCCTCTGGGGCCAACGTCCTGACTTTC
>TRBD2|TRBJ2-5|TRBV20-1|11|NA
CSAGTTETQYF
TGCAGTGCGGGGACTACCGAGACCCAGTACTTC
>NA|TRBJ1-5|TRBV15|15|once
CATSRDRQSNQPQHF
TGTGCCACCAGCAGAGATCGACAGAGCAATCAGCCCCAGCATTTT
>TRBD1|TRBJ1-1|TRBV6-1|14|NA
CASSAFRDSTEAFF
TGTGCCAGCAGTGCGTTCCGGGACAGCACTGAAGCTTTCTTT